These 5 T cell receptor beta chains were sequenced from one sample in a study of cytomegalovirus exposure and HLA in healthy donors. The PCR used 60 Vbeta and 13 Jbeta primers. The method was immunoSEQ multiplex PCR; TCRdb's version includes in-frame clones alone and lacks a portion of them. This sample has under 150,000 clones, with around 83% found just once. The sample comprised PBMCs. These TCRs come from a girl aged 2-10 years in good health and CMV-seronegative.

The rearrangement joins TRBV20-1 to TRBJ2-5, with D maybe TRBD1 (5 bases). CDR1 is DFQATT, CDR2 SNEGSKA, per germline (reference sequence). This CDR3 has 11 amino acids. For the CDR3, the DNA is TGCAGGGCAGGGCAACAAGAGACCCAGTACTTC. Protein sequence: CRAGQQETQYF.

The V gene is TRBV19, the J gene TRBJ2-7; possibly TRBD2 for D (6 bases). This CDR3 region has 15 residues. Per the germline V gene, CDR1 is LNHDA and CDR2 is SQIVND (reference sequence). Deletions cut 6 bases from V and 3 bases from J, with 18 bases between. The CDR3 reads CASRNRDWDYYEQYF. DNA of the CDR3: TGTGCCAGTAGGAACCGGGACTGGGATTACTACGAGCAGTACTTC. The whole variable domain, remainder taken from reference TRBV19 and TRBJ2-7, is DGGITQSPKYLFRKEGQNVTLSCEQNLNHDAMYWYRQDPGQGLRLIYYSQIVNDFQKGDIAEGYSVSREKKESFPLTVTSAQKNPTAFYLCASRNRDWDYYEQYFGPGTRLTVT.

This clone is a singleton in its sample. The chain employs TRBV11-2 and TRBJ2-2, with TRBD2 matching 10 bases. Germline CDR1 reads SGHAT; CDR2 reads FQNNGV. The ends lost 4 bases at V and 1 base at J; junction bases unmatched: 3. This CDR3 is 16 amino acids long. The CDR3 protein is CASSSASGGNTGELFF. Here the CDR3 DNA reads TGTGCCAGCAGCTCAGCTAGCGGGGGGAACACCGGGGAGCTGTTTTTT.

The chain links TRBV28 to TRBJ2-4, with a weak D call TRBD1 (5 bases). The V and J ends lost 5 bases and 6 bases respectively, with 14 bases between them. CDR3 size: 14 residues. Per the germline V gene, CDR1 is MDHEN and CDR2 is SYDVKM. In DNA, the CDR3 is TGTGCCAGCAGTCCGAAGGGGCGCCGAAACATTCAGTACTTC. Translating gives CASSPKGRRNIQYF.

V and J are TRBV9 and TRBJ2-2, with D possibly TRBD1 on 5 matching bases. The CDR3 has 15 residues. The V and J ends lost 0 bases and 4 bases respectively, with 10 bases between them. Germline V CDR1 and CDR2: SGDLS, YYNGEE. The CDR3 sequence is CASSVAGAGTGELFF. DNA for the CDR3: TGTGCCAGCAGCGTAGCTGGGGCTGGCACCGGGGAGCTGTTTTTT.